Listed here is a single TCR beta chain. The antigen is not known. This sample was included in a study of CD8+ T cells in alopecia areata. Sequencing relied on a cDNA template that was reverse transcribed from extracted RNA. Profiled with immunoSEQ multiplex PCR; TCRdb holds only in-frame clones, not every one. The sample lists under 300,000 clones, roughly two thirds occurring once. Lesional scalp tissue (obtained by punch biopsy) and peripheral blood were collected from alopecia areata patients. T lymphocytes (CD4+ and CD8+) were sorted from PBMCs. Per the germline V gene, CDR1 is SEHNR and CDR2 is FQNEAQ (reference sequence). Between the trimmed V and J ends, which lost 1 base and 1 base, there was a span of 13 bases. The CDR3 extends over 16 amino acids. Study conclusions and caveats: Sharing of TCRs across patients appeared less clear than in mice, possibly for HLA-related reasons. Researchers report lesional scalp, most notably alopecia totalis/universalis, outstripped normal scalp in clonality.

The V and J genes are TRBV7-9 and TRBJ2-5; D gene uncertain. Material: CD4+ T cells sorted from blood, obtained at week 0. The source is a human donor with alopecia areata. CDR3 bases: TGTGCCAGCAGCTTAGGTGCAGGTGGTTCCCAAGAGACCCAGTACTTC. Its translation: CASSLGAGGSQETQYF.